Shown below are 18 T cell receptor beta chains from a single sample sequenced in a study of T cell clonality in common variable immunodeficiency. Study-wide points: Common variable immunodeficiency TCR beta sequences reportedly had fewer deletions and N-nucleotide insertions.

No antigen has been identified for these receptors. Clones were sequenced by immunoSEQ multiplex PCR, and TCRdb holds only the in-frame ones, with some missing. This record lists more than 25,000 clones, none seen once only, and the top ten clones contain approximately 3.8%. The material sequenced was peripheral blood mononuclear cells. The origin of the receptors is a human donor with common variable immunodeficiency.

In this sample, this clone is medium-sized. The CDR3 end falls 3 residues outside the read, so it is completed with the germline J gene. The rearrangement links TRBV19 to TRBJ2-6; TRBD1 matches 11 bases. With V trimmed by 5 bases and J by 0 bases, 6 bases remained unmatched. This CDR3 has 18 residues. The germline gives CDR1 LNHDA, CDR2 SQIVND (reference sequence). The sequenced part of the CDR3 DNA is TGTGCCAGTAGTGCCCGGGACAGGGGGAACTCTGGGGCCAACGTC. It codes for CASSARDRGNSGANV. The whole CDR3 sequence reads CASSARDRGNSGANVLTF. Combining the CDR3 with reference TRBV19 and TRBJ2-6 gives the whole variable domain DGGITQSPKYLFRKEGQNVTLSCEQNLNHDAMYWYRQDPGQGLRLIYYSQIVNDFQKGDIAEGYSVSREKKESFPLTVTSAQKNPTAFYLCASSARDRGNSGANVLTFGAGSRLTVL.

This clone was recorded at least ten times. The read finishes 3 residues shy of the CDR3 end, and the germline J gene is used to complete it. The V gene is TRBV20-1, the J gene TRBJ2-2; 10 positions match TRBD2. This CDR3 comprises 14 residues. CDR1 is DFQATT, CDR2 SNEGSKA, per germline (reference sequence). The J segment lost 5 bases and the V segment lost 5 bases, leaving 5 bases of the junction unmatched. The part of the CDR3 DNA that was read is TGCAGTGCTCCCCTACTAGCGGGGACCGGGGAG. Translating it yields CSAPLLAGTGE. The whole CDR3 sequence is CSAPLLAGTGELFF.

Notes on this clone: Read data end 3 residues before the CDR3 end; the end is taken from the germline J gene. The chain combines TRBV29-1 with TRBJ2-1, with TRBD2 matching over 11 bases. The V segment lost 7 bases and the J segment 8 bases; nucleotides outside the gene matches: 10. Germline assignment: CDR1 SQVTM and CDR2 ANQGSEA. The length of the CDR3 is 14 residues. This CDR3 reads CSATGTSGNDEQFF. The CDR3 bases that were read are TGCAGCGCCACGGGGACTAGCGGAAACGATGAG.

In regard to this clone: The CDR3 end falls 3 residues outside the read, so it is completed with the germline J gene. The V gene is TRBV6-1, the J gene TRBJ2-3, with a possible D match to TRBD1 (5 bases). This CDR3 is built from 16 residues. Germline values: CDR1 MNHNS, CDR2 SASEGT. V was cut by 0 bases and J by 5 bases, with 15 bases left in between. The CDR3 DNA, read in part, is TGTGCCAGCAGTGAAGCAGTAGGGGCGAAGGTAGATACG. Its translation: CASSEAVGAKVDT. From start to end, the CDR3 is CASSEAVGAKVDTQYF.

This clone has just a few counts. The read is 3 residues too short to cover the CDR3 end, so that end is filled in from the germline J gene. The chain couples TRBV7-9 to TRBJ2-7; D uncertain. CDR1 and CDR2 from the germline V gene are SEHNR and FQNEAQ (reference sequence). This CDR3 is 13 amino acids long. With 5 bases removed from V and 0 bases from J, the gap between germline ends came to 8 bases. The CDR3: CASSVQVSYEQYF. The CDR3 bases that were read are TGTGCCAGCAGCGTTCAGGTCTCCTACGAG.

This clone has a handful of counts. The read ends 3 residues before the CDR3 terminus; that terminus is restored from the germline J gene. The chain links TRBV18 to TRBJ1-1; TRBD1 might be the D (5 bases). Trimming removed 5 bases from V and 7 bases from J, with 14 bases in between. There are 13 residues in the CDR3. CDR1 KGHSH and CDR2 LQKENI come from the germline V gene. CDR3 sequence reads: CASSAGTPNEAFF. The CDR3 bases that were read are TGTGCCAGCTCAGCGGGGACCCCCAATGAA. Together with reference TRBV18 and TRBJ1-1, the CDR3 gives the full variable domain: NAGVMQNPRHLVRRRGQEARLRCSPMKGHSHVYWYRQLPEEGLKFMVYLQKENIIDESGMPKERFSAEFPKEGPSILRIQQVVRGDSAAYFCASSAGTPNEAFFGQGTRLTVV.

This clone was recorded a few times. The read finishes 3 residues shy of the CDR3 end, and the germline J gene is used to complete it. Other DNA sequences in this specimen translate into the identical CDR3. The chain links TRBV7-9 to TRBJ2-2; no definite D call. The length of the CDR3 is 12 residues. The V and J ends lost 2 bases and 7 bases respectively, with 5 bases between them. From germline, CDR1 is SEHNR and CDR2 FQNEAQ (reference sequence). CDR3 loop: CASSLSSGELFF. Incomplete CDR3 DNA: TGTGCCAGCAGCTTATCCAGCGGGGAG.

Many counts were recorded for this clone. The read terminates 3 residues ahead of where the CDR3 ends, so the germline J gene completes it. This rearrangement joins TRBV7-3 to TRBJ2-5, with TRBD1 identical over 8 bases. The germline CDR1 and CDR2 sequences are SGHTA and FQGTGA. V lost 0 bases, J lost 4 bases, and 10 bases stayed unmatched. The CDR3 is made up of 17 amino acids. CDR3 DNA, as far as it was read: TGTGCCAGCAGCTTAACGGGGACTTCAGGGGGCAGAGAGACC. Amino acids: CASSLTGTSGGRET. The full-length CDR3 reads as CASSLTGTSGGRETQYF.

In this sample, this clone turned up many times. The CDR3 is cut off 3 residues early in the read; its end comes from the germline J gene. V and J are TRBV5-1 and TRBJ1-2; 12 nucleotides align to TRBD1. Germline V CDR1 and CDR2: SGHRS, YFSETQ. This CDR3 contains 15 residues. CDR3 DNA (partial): TGCGCCAGCAGCTTGGGGGGACAGGGGGCGCGAGGC. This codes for CASSLGGQGARG. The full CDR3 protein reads CASSLGGQGARGYTF.

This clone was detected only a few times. The CDR3 bases that were read are TGTGCCAGCGGGCAAAGCTCCTACAATGAG. This encodes CASGQSSYNE. In full, the CDR3 is CASGQSSYNEQFF. V gene TRBV7-3 combines with J gene TRBJ2-1, with D unresolved. The CDR3 end falls 3 residues outside the read, so it is completed with the germline J gene. Germline values: CDR1 SGHTA, CDR2 FQGTGA. The V gene lost 8 bases and the J gene lost 0 bases, with 8 bases spanning the gap. The CDR3 totals 13 residues.

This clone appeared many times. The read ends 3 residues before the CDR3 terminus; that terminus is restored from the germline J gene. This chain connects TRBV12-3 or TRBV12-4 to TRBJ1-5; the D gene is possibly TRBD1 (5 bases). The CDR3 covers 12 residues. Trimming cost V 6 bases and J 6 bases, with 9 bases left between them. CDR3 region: CASRSDSQPQHF. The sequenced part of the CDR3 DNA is TGTGCCAGCAGATCCGACAGTCAGCCC.

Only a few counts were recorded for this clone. The CDR3 loop reads CSAPRGGMDEQYF. Incomplete CDR3 DNA: TGCAGTGCCCCGCGGGGAGGGATGGACGAG. The chain combines TRBV20-1 with TRBJ2-7, with TRBD2 matching 7 bases. The read finishes 3 residues shy of the CDR3 end, and the germline J gene is used to complete it. The CDR3 runs 13 residues. Trimming at V came to 6 bases and at J to 5 bases, leaving 10 bases not matched to a gene. Germline CDR1 is DFQATT and CDR2 is SNEGSKA (reference sequence).

Incomplete CDR3 DNA: TGCGCCGTCAAAACCGGGACAGGGGTATATGCGGGAGGTTCCTACGAG. Its protein product is CAVKTGTGVYAGGSYE. The full CDR3 protein is CAVKTGTGVYAGGSYEQYF. This sequence joins TRBV10-2 and TRBJ2-7; 10 bases agree with TRBD1. From the germline J gene comes the end of the CDR3, since the read stops 3 residues before it. The CDR3 has 19 amino acids. V lost 11 bases and J lost 1; bases outside the gene matches: 23. CDR1 is WSHSY and CDR2 is SAAADI in the germline V gene.

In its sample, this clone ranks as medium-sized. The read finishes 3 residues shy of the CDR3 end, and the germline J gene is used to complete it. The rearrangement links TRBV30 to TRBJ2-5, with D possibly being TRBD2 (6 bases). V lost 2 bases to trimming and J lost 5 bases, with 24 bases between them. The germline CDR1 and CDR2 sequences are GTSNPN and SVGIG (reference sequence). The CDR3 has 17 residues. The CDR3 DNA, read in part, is TGTGCCTGGAGTCCATCTTGGGGGGTTCATACCTGGGAGACC. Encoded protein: CAWSPSWGVHTWET. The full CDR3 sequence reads CAWSPSWGVHTWETQYF.

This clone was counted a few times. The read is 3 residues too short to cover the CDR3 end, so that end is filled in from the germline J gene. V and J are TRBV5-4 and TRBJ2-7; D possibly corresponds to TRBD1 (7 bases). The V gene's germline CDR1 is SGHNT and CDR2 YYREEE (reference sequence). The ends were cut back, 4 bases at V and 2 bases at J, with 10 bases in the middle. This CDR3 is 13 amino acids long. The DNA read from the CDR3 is TGTGCCAGCAGCGGCGGGACAGCCTACGAG. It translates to CASSGGTAYE. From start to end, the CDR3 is CASSGGTAYEQYF.

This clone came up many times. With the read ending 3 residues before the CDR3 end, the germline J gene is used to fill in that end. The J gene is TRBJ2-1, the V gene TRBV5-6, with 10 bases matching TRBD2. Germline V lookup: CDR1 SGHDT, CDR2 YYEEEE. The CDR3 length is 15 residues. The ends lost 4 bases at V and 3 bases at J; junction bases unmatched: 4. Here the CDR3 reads CASSPGLADYNEQFF. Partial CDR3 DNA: TGTGCCAGCAGCCCCGGACTAGCGGACTACAATGAG.

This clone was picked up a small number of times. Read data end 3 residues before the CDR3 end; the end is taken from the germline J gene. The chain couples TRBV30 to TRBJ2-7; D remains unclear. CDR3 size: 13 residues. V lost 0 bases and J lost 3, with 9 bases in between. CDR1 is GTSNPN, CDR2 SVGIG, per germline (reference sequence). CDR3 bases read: TGTGCCTGGAGTGTAAAGGCAGGCTACGAG. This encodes CAWSVKAGYE. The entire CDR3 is CAWSVKAGYEQYF.

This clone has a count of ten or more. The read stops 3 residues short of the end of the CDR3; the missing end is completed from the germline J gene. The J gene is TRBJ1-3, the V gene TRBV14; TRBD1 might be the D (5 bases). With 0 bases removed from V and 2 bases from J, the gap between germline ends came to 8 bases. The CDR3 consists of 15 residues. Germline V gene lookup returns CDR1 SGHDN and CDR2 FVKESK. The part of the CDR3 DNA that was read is TGTGCCAGCAGCCAAGATGGGGGGGCTGGAAACACC. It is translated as CASSQDGGAGNT. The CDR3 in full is CASSQDGGAGNTIYF.